The 13 T cell receptor beta chains in this list originate from one sample, sequenced in a study of tumor T cells in aggressive B-cell lymphoma (dated by TCRdb to 2017 to 2019). Libraries were made using the immunoSEQ multiplex PCR assay. This immuneACCESS table, as held by TCRdb, lists in-frame sequences with V and J called but not all clones. Of the missing ones, under half trace to an unresolved V gene in checked studies; the others have no known cause. Within this sample are about 9,900 clones, with almost 85% of them counted one time only. The top ten clones comprise 4% to 5% of the sample. Sequencing was carried out using tumor tissue. The source of these receptors is an adult with diffuse large B cell lymphoma.

The V and J genes are TRBV4-3 and TRBJ2-1, with D tentatively TRBD2 (5 bases). The germline V gene has CDR1 LGHNA and CDR2 YSLEER. The CDR3 length is 15 residues. Trimming left V 0 bases short and J 5 bases short, with 11 bases between. The CDR3 spells CASSQDTRRHNEQFF. CDR3 sequence (DNA): TGCGCCAGCAGCCAAGATACCAGGAGGCACAATGAGCAGTTCTTC.

The J gene is TRBJ1-1, the V gene TRBV11-3, with D uncertain. The CDR3 covers 13 residues. Germline V gene lookup returns CDR1 SGHNT and CDR2 YENEEA. Trimming pared 3 bases from V and 2 bases from J, leaving 7 bases between. CDR3 DNA sequence: TGTGCCAGCAGCTTTCGTCTCAACACTGAAGCTTTCTTT. Protein product: CASSFRLNTEAFF.

The genes are TRBV9 and TRBJ2-1; 9 bases are a match to TRBD2. The CDR3 extends over 14 amino acids. In germline, CDR1 is SGDLS, CDR2 YYNGEE. Losses at the gene ends were 4 bases for V and 8 bases for J; bases not matched to a gene: 7. The CDR3 DNA is TGTGCCAGCAGCATTAGCGGGAGTTTCTATGAGCAGTTCTTC. It codes for CASSISGSFYEQFF.

The chain combines TRBV10-1 with TRBJ1-1; unclear D gene. V was shortened by 8 bases and J by 5 bases, with 9 bases between the two germline ends. Germline V gene lookup returns CDR1 WNHNN and CDR2 SYGVQD (reference sequence). CDR3 length equals 11 residues. In DNA, the CDR3 is TGCGCCAGCGGAAGGAGGACTGAAGCTTTCTTT. Translating gives CASGRRTEAFF.

The count of this clone is one. The chain is built from TRBV6-6 and TRBJ2-2, with D possibly TRBD1 on 6 matching bases. In germline, CDR1 is MNHNY, CDR2 SVGAGI (reference sequence). CDR3 size: 13 residues. V was pared by 10 bases and J by 1 base, with 10 bases between. CDR3 region: CATSGQNTGELFF. The DNA of the CDR3 is TGTGCCACCTCGGGACAGAACACCGGGGAGCTGTTTTTT.

This clone occurred once. This chain uses TRBV7-3 with TRBJ1-1; D possibly corresponds to TRBD1 (5 bases). The germline V and J ends were trimmed by 6 bases and 7 bases, with 18 bases remaining between them. CDR3 length: 14 residues. Germline CDR1 reads SGHTA; CDR2 reads FQGTGA. The chain's CDR3 is CASRRTPGPVEAFF. Here the CDR3 DNA reads TGTGCCAGCAGGAGGACCCCAGGGCCCGTTGAAGCTTTCTTT.

The gene calls are TRBV7-9 and TRBJ2-7; D ambiguous. Trimming took off 3 bases at V and 7 bases at J, with 16 bases between the two ends. CDR3 length: 14 residues. CDR1 is SEHNR, CDR2 FQNEAQ, per germline (reference sequence). In DNA form, the CDR3 reads TGTGCCAGCAGCTTTTCCGGCGGTCCGCGGGAGCAGTACTTC. This codes for CASSFSGGPREQYF.

This chain joins TRBV9 and TRBJ2-7; D not certain. The V gene lost 6 bases and the J gene lost 2 bases, with 18 bases spanning the gap. Germline V lookup: CDR1 SGDLS, CDR2 YYNGEE. The CDR3 is 15 amino acids. This CDR3 is CASTPGAAAAYEQYF. Written as DNA, the CDR3 is TGTGCCAGCACCCCCGGCGCGGCGGCCGCCTACGAGCAGTACTTC.

V and J are TRBV29-1 and TRBJ1-5; 8 nucleotides line up with TRBD1. Germline loops: CDR1 SQVTM, CDR2 ANQGSEA. The CDR3 sequence is 14 residues long. V shed 4 bases and J 4 bases; nucleotides not matched to a gene: 6. The CDR3 bases are TGCAGCGTTGGGGGACAGGCTCCTAATCAGCCCCAGCATTTT. It encodes CSVGGQAPNQPQHF.

This chain joins TRBV18 and TRBJ1-2, with no clear D. CDR3 size: 15 residues. Trimming pared 1 base from V and 2 bases from J, leaving 11 bases between. Germline assignment: CDR1 KGHSH and CDR2 LQKENI. CDR3 DNA: TGTGCCAGCTCACCACGGGCAGGCTTCAACTATGGCTACACCTTC. This gives the protein CASSPRAGFNYGYTF.

This sequence joins TRBV7-9 and TRBJ1-5; D possibly corresponds to TRBD1 (6 bases). CDR3 length equals 14 residues. Looked up from germline, CDR1 is SEHNR and CDR2 is FQNEAQ (reference sequence). Trimming shortened V by 10 bases and J by 9 bases, and 22 bases separated the two germline ends. CDR3 DNA sequence: TGTGCCACCCTGCAGGGGAAGGGATGGCCGCCCCAGCATTTT. It translates to CATLQGKGWPPQHF.

This sequence joins TRBV4-1 and TRBJ1-1; D perhaps matches TRBD1 (6 bases). V lost 4 bases, J lost 4 bases, and 13 bases lay in between. Per the germline V gene, CDR1 is MGHRA and CDR2 is YSYEKL. This CDR3 has 14 amino acids. CDR3 coding DNA: TGCGCCAGCAGCCTAAACAGGGTGGGCACTGAAGCTTTCTTT. This gives the protein CASSLNRVGTEAFF.

The chain recombines TRBV9 with TRBJ2-3; maybe TRBD2 (5 bases). From germline, CDR1 is SGDLS and CDR2 YYNGEE. The CDR3 is 15 residues long. The ends were cut back, 1 base at V and 2 bases at J, with 11 bases in the middle. The CDR3 coding sequence is TGTGCCAGCAGCGTATCGGCGGGTCCCACAGATACGCAGTATTTT. Its protein is CASSVSAGPTDTQYF.